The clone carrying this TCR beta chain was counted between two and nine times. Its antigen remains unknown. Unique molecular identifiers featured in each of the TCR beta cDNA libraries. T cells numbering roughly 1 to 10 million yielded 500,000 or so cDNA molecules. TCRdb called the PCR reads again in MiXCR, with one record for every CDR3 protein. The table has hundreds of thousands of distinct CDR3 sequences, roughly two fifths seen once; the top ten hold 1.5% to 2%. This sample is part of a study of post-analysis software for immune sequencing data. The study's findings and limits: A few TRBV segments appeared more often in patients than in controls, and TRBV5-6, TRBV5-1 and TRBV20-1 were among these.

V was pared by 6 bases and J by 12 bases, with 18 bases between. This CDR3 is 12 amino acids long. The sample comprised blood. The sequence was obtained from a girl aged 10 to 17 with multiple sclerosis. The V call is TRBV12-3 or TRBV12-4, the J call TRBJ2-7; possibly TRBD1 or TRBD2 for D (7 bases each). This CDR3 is CASSPGGGTRYF. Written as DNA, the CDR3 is TGTGCCAGCAGCCCAGGGGGGGGGACCAGGTACTTC.